These T cell receptor beta chains were read from a single sample in a study of T cells after yellow fever vaccination. TCRdb processed the 5' RACE reads anew with MiXCR; each CDR3 protein has one entry. The sample contains roughly 310,000 distinct CDR3 sequences, 3.6% of which appear only once. Sequenced here: PBMCs, sampled on the day of the yellow fever booster vaccination. Receptor source: a man younger than 35 who received the YFV17D yellow fever vaccine. Each CDR3 is given with its conserved first and last residue. The D gene is left open where the match is weak. Rows may omit the clone size; those that give it use once, few, many or a size class.

cdr3_nt: TGCAGTGCTAGAGATGCGGGACGGAACACTGAAGCTTTCTTT
cdr3_aa: CSARDAGRNTEAFF
v_call: TRBV20-1
d_call: NA
clone_size: many
j_call: TRBJ1-1

cdr3_nt: TGTGCCAGCAGGCGGACTAGCGGTTACAATGAGCAGTTCTTC
cdr3_aa: CASRRTSGYNEQFF
v_call: TRBV2
d_call: TRBD2
clone_size: few
j_call: TRBJ2-1

cdr3_nt: TGTGCCAGCAATGGAGACCTCTACGAGCAGTACTTC
cdr3_aa: CASNGDLYEQYF
v_call: TRBV2
d_call: NA
clone_size: many
j_call: TRBJ2-7

cdr3_nt: TGTGCCAGCAGCCCAAGACTAGTCCGGGAGACCCAGTACTTC
cdr3_aa: CASSPRLVRETQYF
v_call: TRBV9
d_call: NA
clone_size: NA
j_call: TRBJ2-5

cdr3_nt: TGCAGCGTCGGTCCCGGGACAGGAGAGACCCAGTACTTC
cdr3_aa: CSVGPGTGETQYF
v_call: TRBV29-1
d_call: TRBD1
clone_size: many
j_call: TRBJ2-5

cdr3_nt: TGTGCCAGCAGGTCGGGGCTCACAGATACGCAGTATTTT
cdr3_aa: CASRSGLTDTQYF
v_call: TRBV12-3/TRBV12-4
d_call: NA
clone_size: NA
j_call: TRBJ2-3

cdr3_nt: TGTGCCAGCAGCTGGACAACTGGACAAGAGACCCAGTACTTC
cdr3_aa: CASSWTTGQETQYF
v_call: TRBV7-8
d_call: NA
clone_size: many
j_call: TRBJ2-5

cdr3_nt: TGCGCCAGCAGCTTGGGGGCAGCGAACACCGGGGAGCTGTTTTTT
cdr3_aa: CASSLGAANTGELFF
v_call: TRBV5-1
d_call: NA
clone_size: many
j_call: TRBJ2-2

cdr3_nt: TGTGCCAGCAGCTTTAACAGGGCTAATAATTCACCCCTCCACTTT
cdr3_aa: CASSFNRANNSPLHF
v_call: TRBV7-2
d_call: NA
clone_size: many
j_call: TRBJ1-6

cdr3_nt: TGTGCCAGCAGCTCCGGACCAAAACTTTCGGGGGCCAACGTCCTGACTTTC
cdr3_aa: CASSSGPKLSGANVLTF
v_call: TRBV7-8
d_call: NA
clone_size: many
j_call: TRBJ2-6

cdr3_nt: TGCGCCAGCAGCCACAGGGGCCAAGAGACCCAGTACTTC
cdr3_aa: CASSHRGQETQYF
v_call: TRBV5-1
d_call: TRBD1
clone_size: NA
j_call: TRBJ2-5

cdr3_nt: TGTGCCACCAGTGAGATCGGCCAACAGGGGAACACCGGGGAGCTGTTTTTT
cdr3_aa: CATSEIGQQGNTGELFF
v_call: TRBV24-1
d_call: NA
clone_size: many
j_call: TRBJ2-2

cdr3_nt: TGCGCCAGCAGCCAAGATTACCGGGGCTACAATGAGCAGTTCTTC
cdr3_aa: CASSQDYRGYNEQFF
v_call: TRBV4-3
d_call: NA
clone_size: few
j_call: TRBJ2-1

cdr3_nt: TGCGCCAGCAGCCTCCTCCCCCGGGACAGGGATGAGCAGTACTTC
cdr3_aa: CASSLLPRDRDEQYF
v_call: TRBV4-1
d_call: TRBD1
clone_size: few
j_call: TRBJ2-7

cdr3_nt: TGTGCCACCAACAGGGAAGTAAGTAACGAGCAGTACTTC
cdr3_aa: CATNREVSNEQYF
v_call: TRBV24-1
d_call: NA
clone_size: few
j_call: TRBJ2-7

cdr3_nt: TGTGCCAGCAGAACGGACAGGGAGGGAGATACGCAGTATTTT
cdr3_aa: CASRTDREGDTQYF
v_call: TRBV12-3/TRBV12-4
d_call: NA
clone_size: NA
j_call: TRBJ2-3

cdr3_nt: TGCAGTGCTAGAGCCAGTCTCAATCAGCCCCAGCATTTT
cdr3_aa: CSARASLNQPQHF
v_call: TRBV20-1
d_call: NA
clone_size: many
j_call: TRBJ1-5

cdr3_nt: TGTGCCAGCAGCTTAGAACGGGGGGGCCGGGATGAGCAGTTCTTC
cdr3_aa: CASSLERGGRDEQFF
v_call: TRBV7-2
d_call: TRBD2
clone_size: NA
j_call: TRBJ2-1

cdr3_nt: TGTGCCAGCAGTTTGCCTAGCGGGGGGGTGGATACGCAGTATTTT
cdr3_aa: CASSLPSGGVDTQYF
v_call: TRBV12-3/TRBV12-4
d_call: TRBD2
clone_size: NA
j_call: TRBJ2-3

cdr3_nt: TGTGCCAGCAGCGGAACCGGGACAGGGGTTCGTTTGAATGGCTACACCTTC
cdr3_aa: CASSGTGTGVRLNGYTF
v_call: TRBV9
d_call: TRBD1
clone_size: few
j_call: TRBJ1-2

cdr3_nt: TGTGCCAGCAGGCCAAGGGGCCCCTCTGGGGCCAACGTCCTGACTTTC
cdr3_aa: CASRPRGPSGANVLTF
v_call: TRBV6-2/TRBV6-3
d_call: NA
clone_size: NA
j_call: TRBJ2-6

cdr3_nt: TGTGCCAGCAGTCGCTGGACAGGGTCAGGGCCCTACGAGCAGTACTTC
cdr3_aa: CASSRWTGSGPYEQYF
v_call: TRBV6-2/TRBV6-3
d_call: TRBD1
clone_size: many
j_call: TRBJ2-7

cdr3_nt: TGTGCCAGCAGTTTAGGGACAGGGGGCAGGGATACGCAGTATTTT
cdr3_aa: CASSLGTGGRDTQYF
v_call: TRBV27
d_call: TRBD1
clone_size: NA
j_call: TRBJ2-3

cdr3_nt: TGCGCCAGCAGCTTGGGACCGATAAGGGGCTACGAGCAGTACTTC
cdr3_aa: CASSLGPIRGYEQYF
v_call: TRBV5-1
d_call: NA
clone_size: few
j_call: TRBJ2-7

cdr3_nt: TGTGCCAGTAGTATGGTTCCAGGGGCCCGGACAGATACGCAGTATTTT
cdr3_aa: CASSMVPGARTDTQYF
v_call: TRBV19
d_call: NA
clone_size: many
j_call: TRBJ2-3

cdr3_nt: TGCAGCACCAAGGACTACCCATCCTACAATGAGCAGTTCTTC
cdr3_aa: CSTKDYPSYNEQFF
v_call: TRBV20-1
d_call: NA
clone_size: NA
j_call: TRBJ2-1

cdr3_nt: TGCAGTGCTAGAGATCAGGGACAGGGGGACAATGAGCAGTTCTTC
cdr3_aa: CSARDQGQGDNEQFF
v_call: TRBV20-1
d_call: TRBD1
clone_size: few
j_call: TRBJ2-1

cdr3_nt: TGTGCCAGCAGCTTACAAGGGAGCGCAGATACGCAGTATTTT
cdr3_aa: CASSLQGSADTQYF
v_call: TRBV7-3
d_call: NA
clone_size: many
j_call: TRBJ2-3

cdr3_nt: TGCAGCGTTGAATACGTAGCGGGGGGAGAGACCCAGTACTTC
cdr3_aa: CSVEYVAGGETQYF
v_call: TRBV29-1
d_call: TRBD2
clone_size: NA
j_call: TRBJ2-5

cdr3_nt: TGCGCCAGCAGACCTACACTGACAGGGAGGAATTCACCCCTCCACTTT
cdr3_aa: CASRPTLTGRNSPLHF
v_call: TRBV5-1
d_call: TRBD1
clone_size: many
j_call: TRBJ1-6

cdr3_nt: TGTGCCAGCAGCTCGGACAGGGGGATTGAAGCTTTCTTT
cdr3_aa: CASSSDRGIEAFF
v_call: TRBV5-6
d_call: TRBD1
clone_size: few
j_call: TRBJ1-1

cdr3_nt: TGTGCCAGCAGCCCAGAGGGACTGTCTTGGAATTCACCCCTCCACTTT
cdr3_aa: CASSPEGLSWNSPLHF
v_call: TRBV7-8
d_call: NA
clone_size: many
j_call: TRBJ1-6

cdr3_nt: TGTGCCAGCAGTTACCTTGGACGGATTGAAGCTTTCTTT
cdr3_aa: CASSYLGRIEAFF
v_call: TRBV6-2/TRBV6-3
d_call: NA
clone_size: many
j_call: TRBJ1-1

cdr3_nt: TGCGCCAGCAGCTTGGATTCAGGGGCCTATGGCTACACCTTC
cdr3_aa: CASSLDSGAYGYTF
v_call: TRBV5-1
d_call: NA
clone_size: many
j_call: TRBJ1-2

cdr3_nt: TGTGCCAGCAGCGCCACAGCGGGGGGCCCCACCGGGGAGCTGTTTTTT
cdr3_aa: CASSATAGGPTGELFF
v_call: TRBV7-6
d_call: TRBD2
clone_size: NA
j_call: TRBJ2-2

cdr3_nt: TGCAGTGGTCTAGCGGGGGGCCTGAACACCGGGGAGCTGTTTTTT
cdr3_aa: CSGLAGGLNTGELFF
v_call: TRBV20-1
d_call: TRBD2
clone_size: few
j_call: TRBJ2-2

cdr3_nt: TGCAGCGTTAAATATCACACAGACGGGGAGCTGTTTTTT
cdr3_aa: CSVKYHTDGELFF
v_call: TRBV29-1
d_call: NA
clone_size: many
j_call: TRBJ2-2

cdr3_nt: TGTGCCAGCAGCTTAGTCGGGGGGCCCTGGAACGAGCAGTACTTC
cdr3_aa: CASSLVGGPWNEQYF
v_call: TRBV7-2
d_call: NA
clone_size: few
j_call: TRBJ2-7

cdr3_nt: TGTGCCACCAGCAGAGACAGGTCAGACCAAGAGACCCAGTACTTC
cdr3_aa: CATSRDRSDQETQYF
v_call: TRBV15
d_call: NA
clone_size: many
j_call: TRBJ2-5

cdr3_nt: TGTGCCAGCAGCTCCACCCCCGCGAACACCGGGGAGCTGTTTTTT
cdr3_aa: CASSSTPANTGELFF
v_call: TRBV7-3
d_call: NA
clone_size: many
j_call: TRBJ2-2

cdr3_nt: TGTGCCAGCAGTTTTGCGACTAGCGGGGCGTCCGGGGAGCTGTTTTTT
cdr3_aa: CASSFATSGASGELFF
v_call: TRBV28
d_call: TRBD2
clone_size: few
j_call: TRBJ2-2

cdr3_nt: TGTGCCAGCAGCTTAGATAGGGGGGCGCGTTACGAGCAGTACTTC
cdr3_aa: CASSLDRGARYEQYF
v_call: TRBV7-2
d_call: NA
clone_size: many
j_call: TRBJ2-7

cdr3_nt: TGTGCCAGCAGCTTAGCAGCGGGGGGGGCCACCGGGGAGCTGTTTTTT
cdr3_aa: CASSLAAGGATGELFF
v_call: TRBV7-2
d_call: TRBD2
clone_size: many
j_call: TRBJ2-2

cdr3_nt: TGTGCCAGCAGCTACGGGGCGGGTGGGGCCAACGTCCTGACTTTC
cdr3_aa: CASSYGAGGANVLTF
v_call: TRBV5-6
d_call: NA
clone_size: few
j_call: TRBJ2-6

cdr3_nt: TGTGCCAGCAGTTACAACAGGGACGCCTACGAGCAGTACTTC
cdr3_aa: CASSYNRDAYEQYF
v_call: TRBV6-5
d_call: NA
clone_size: many
j_call: TRBJ2-7

cdr3_nt: TGTGCCAGTAGTTCCGGACAGGGGAGATCGTATGAGCAGTTCTTC
cdr3_aa: CASSSGQGRSYEQFF
v_call: TRBV19
d_call: TRBD1
clone_size: few
j_call: TRBJ2-1

cdr3_nt: TGCAGTGCTAGTTTGGGACAGGGGAATGTGGATACGCAGTATTTT
cdr3_aa: CSASLGQGNVDTQYF
v_call: TRBV20-1
d_call: TRBD1
clone_size: many
j_call: TRBJ2-3

cdr3_nt: TGCAGTGCGGAATTGGGGAGGTCAGATACGCAGTATTTT
cdr3_aa: CSAELGRSDTQYF
v_call: TRBV20-1
d_call: NA
clone_size: few
j_call: TRBJ2-3

cdr3_nt: TGTGCCAGCAGCTTAGTAGTCTTCGCTAGCACAGATACGCAGTATTTT
cdr3_aa: CASSLVVFASTDTQYF
v_call: TRBV7-9
d_call: NA
clone_size: many
j_call: TRBJ2-3

cdr3_nt: TGTGCCAGCAGTTACTGGGGGAGAGGTGGGGTGAACACTGAAGCTTTCTTT
cdr3_aa: CASSYWGRGGVNTEAFF
v_call: TRBV6-6
d_call: NA
clone_size: NA
j_call: TRBJ1-1

cdr3_nt: TGTGCCAGCAGCTTCGCACTTCAAGAGACCCAGTACTTC
cdr3_aa: CASSFALQETQYF
v_call: TRBV7-2
d_call: NA
clone_size: NA
j_call: TRBJ2-5

cdr3_nt: TGTGCCCGCAGCTCGGTAGGGATGTATGGCTACACCTTC
cdr3_aa: CARSSVGMYGYTF
v_call: TRBV5-6
d_call: NA
clone_size: once
j_call: TRBJ1-2

cdr3_nt: TGTGCCAGCAGCTTACGATACACCGGGGAGCTGTTTTTT
cdr3_aa: CASSLRYTGELFF
v_call: TRBV7-3
d_call: NA
clone_size: many
j_call: TRBJ2-2

cdr3_nt: TGTGCCAGCAGATTGGACTCCTTCGGCGAGCAGTACTTC
cdr3_aa: CASRLDSFGEQYF
v_call: TRBV7-2
d_call: NA
clone_size: many
j_call: TRBJ2-7

cdr3_nt: TGTGCCAGCAGTTACTCGCCAGGAGAGAACACTGAAGCTTTCTTT
cdr3_aa: CASSYSPGENTEAFF
v_call: TRBV6-2/TRBV6-3
d_call: NA
clone_size: NA
j_call: TRBJ1-1

cdr3_nt: TGTGCCAGCAGCCAAGTCCCGGGACAGGGCCCACGTGGCTACACCTTC
cdr3_aa: CASSQVPGQGPRGYTF
v_call: TRBV3-2
d_call: NA
clone_size: NA
j_call: TRBJ1-2

cdr3_nt: TGCAGCGTTGACGACAGGGTCACAGATACGCAGTATTTT
cdr3_aa: CSVDDRVTDTQYF
v_call: TRBV29-1
d_call: TRBD1
clone_size: many
j_call: TRBJ2-3

cdr3_nt: TGCGCCAGCAGCCCAGAGGGGGCAGCCTATGGCTACACCTTC
cdr3_aa: CASSPEGAAYGYTF
v_call: TRBV4-1
d_call: TRBD1
clone_size: many
j_call: TRBJ1-2

cdr3_nt: TGTGCCAGCGGGACTAGCGGGGGGAATGAGCAGTTCTTC
cdr3_aa: CASGTSGGNEQFF
v_call: TRBV6-5
d_call: TRBD2
clone_size: many
j_call: TRBJ2-1